The next 10 T cell receptor beta chains were all read from a single sample in a study of shared clonotypes between healthy human individuals. The data were produced by immunoSEQ multiplex PCR, yet TCRdb's version contains in-frame clones alone and is incomplete. The sample holds about 2.1 million clones; under 95% are singletons and the top ten take approximately 1.7%. Naive CD8 cells, CD45RO-negative and positively selected for CCR7, excluded terminally differentiated effector memory CD45RA+ cells. Sequencing was performed on naive CD8+ T cells from PBMCs. Every receptor here comes from a man between 18 and 29 years old in good health. Some clones in this sample may be carry-over from other donors' samples.

V gene TRBV9 combines with J gene TRBJ2-2; 14 nucleotides line up with TRBD2. V gave up 0 bases and J gave up 0 bases; unmatched junction bases: 4. The germline V gene encodes CDR1 SGDLS and CDR2 YYNGEE. This CDR3 comprises 19 residues. The DNA for the CDR3 is TGTGCCAGCAGCGTAGCGACTAGCGGGAGGGCCCCGAACACCGGGGAGCTGTTTTTT. Translation: CASSVATSGRAPNTGELFF.

This chain uses TRBV6-5 with TRBJ1-2; D is possibly TRBD1 (6 bases). The V gene's germline CDR1 is MNHEY and CDR2 SVGAGI. This CDR3 contains 15 residues. The V and J ends lost 7 bases and 9 bases respectively, with 24 bases between them. The CDR3 region is CASNHPGHPKRSYTF. For the CDR3, the DNA is TGTGCCAGCAACCATCCGGGACACCCCAAAAGGAGCTACACCTTC.

The V call is TRBV9, the J call TRBJ1-1, with 10 bases fitting TRBD1. Germline V gives CDR1 SGDLS, CDR2 YYNGEE. The trim removed 4 bases at V and 7 bases at J, leaving 10 bases unmatched. The length of the CDR3 is 15 residues. CDR3 loop: CASSPIDRGLDEAFF. In nucleotides, the CDR3 is TGTGCCAGCAGCCCAATCGACAGGGGGCTGGATGAAGCTTTCTTT.

The rearrangement joins TRBV13 to TRBJ1-1; 7 bases are a match to TRBD1. V trimming: 0 bases; J trimming: 8 bases; junction bases outside the gene matches: 9. CDR1 and CDR2 from the germline V gene are PRHDT and FYEKMQ (reference sequence). This CDR3 has 15 residues. In DNA, the CDR3 is TGTGCCAGCAGCTTAGGGGTGACAGGGCTGAACGAAGCTTTCTTT. Protein product: CASSLGVTGLNEAFF.

The rearrangement links TRBV4-3 to TRBJ2-7; possibly TRBD1 or TRBD2 for D (5 bases each). Germline V gene data show CDR1 as LGHNA and CDR2 as YSLEER. The V and J ends lost 0 bases and 9 bases respectively, with 15 bases between them. The CDR3 extends over 14 amino acids. The CDR3 spells CASSQDFGVGGQYF. The CDR3 nucleotides read TGCGCCAGCAGCCAAGATTTCGGTGTTGGGGGGCAGTACTTC.

This chain uses TRBV27 with TRBJ1-2, with a tentative D call TRBD1 (6 bases). The V gene lost 6 bases and the J gene lost 8 bases, with 16 bases spanning the gap. The CDR3 has 13 amino acids. Germline V gene sequence: CDR1 MNHEY, CDR2 SMNVEV (reference sequence). CDR3 in DNA: TGTGCCAGCAGAAACGAGGGGGTGTGGGGCTACACCTTC. Protein product: CASRNEGVWGYTF.

This sequence joins TRBV27 and TRBJ1-1; D is undetermined. Germline V gene data show CDR1 as MNHEY and CDR2 as SMNVEV (reference sequence). The CDR3 runs to 16 residues. Trimming shortened V by 3 bases and J by 0 bases, and 14 bases separated the two germline ends. DNA for the CDR3: TGTGCCAGCAGTTTGGATCAGATGGCTGTGAACACTGAAGCTTTCTTT. As protein: CASSLDQMAVNTEAFF.

The count of this clone is one. The chain carries TRBV7-2 and TRBJ2-1, with TRBD2 identical over 12 bases. The junction had 2 bases not matched to a gene; V was cut back by 5 bases and J by 6 bases. Per the germline V gene, CDR1 is SGHTA and CDR2 is FQGNSA. CDR3 length: 14 residues. CDR3 in DNA: TGTGCCAGCAGCGGGGGACTAGCGGGCAATGAGCAGTTCTTC. Translating it yields CASSGGLAGNEQFF. The variable domain in full, with the rest retrieved from reference TRBV7-2 and TRBJ2-1, is GAGVSQSPSNKVTEKGKDVELRCDPISGHTALYWYRQSLGQGLEFLIYFQGNSAPDKSGLPSDRFSAERTGGSVSTLTIQRTQQEDSAVYLCASSGGLAGNEQFFGPGTRLTVL.

The chain carries TRBV25-1 and TRBJ2-5; TRBD2 aligns across 7 bases. V lost 3 bases and J lost 5; bases outside the gene matches: 6. The germline CDR1 and CDR2 sequences are MGHDK and SYGVNS. CDR3 length equals 14 residues. Here the CDR3 DNA reads TGTGCCAGCAGTGATGGGGAGGGTCGGGAGACCCAGTACTTC. This encodes CASSDGEGRETQYF.

This sequence joins TRBV5-1 and TRBJ2-7; TRBD2 agrees at 7 bases. Per the germline V gene, CDR1 is SGHRS and CDR2 is YFSETQ. V dropped 5 bases and J dropped 3; count of bases not matched to a gene: 8. The CDR3 has 14 residues. CDR3: CASRVVTGGYEQYF. The CDR3, as DNA: TGCGCCAGCAGAGTGGTAACGGGAGGCTACGAGCAGTACTTC.